This T cell receptor (beta chain) emerged from a study of blood T cell repertoires in COVID-19. Sequencing was performed with immunoSEQ multiplex PCR; in TCRdb, only in-frame clones are kept and a portion is missing. The table has over 200,000 clones, about 90% seen once; the top ten hold roughly 12%. The CDR3 totals 15 residues. Trimming cost V 2 bases and J 0 bases, with 7 bases left between them. Germline V gene lookup returns CDR1 SEHNR and CDR2 FQNEAQ (reference sequence). This sequence was found in a young woman who had recovered from COVID-19. The specimen sequenced was peripheral blood. The rearrangement uses TRBV7-9 and TRBJ1-4; D gene ambiguous. The CDR3 protein is CASSLLGATNEKLFF. CDR3 DNA: TGTGCCAGCAGCTTACTGGGCGCAACTAATGAAAAACTGTTTTTT.